Listed below are T cell receptor beta chains from one sample, sequenced in a study of shared clonotypes between healthy human individuals. Generated by immunoSEQ multiplex PCR, the TCRdb table keeps only in-frame clones and is missing some. The sample holds about 2 million clones; less than 95% are singletons and the top ten take around 1%. Sequencing was carried out using naive CD8+ T cells sorted from blood. Receptors originate from a man aged 18-30 years in good health. The CDR3 runs from the conserved cysteine through the conserved F or W. Each record gives: V gene, J gene, D gene, CDR3 protein. A D gene is named only where the DNA matches it firmly.

>TRBV5-1|TRBJ2-4|TRBD1
CASSPGRGDRGLAKNIQYF
>TRBV9|TRBJ2-3|-
CASSGFSTDTQYF
>TRBV27|TRBJ2-3|TRBD2
CASSLSHLAASTDTQYF
>TRBV5-4|TRBJ2-7|-
CASSFRGGTHEQYF
>TRBV27|TRBJ1-5|-
CASSLSAGEQDQPQHF
>TRBV10-3|TRBJ1-2|-
CAVLGSGYGYTF
>TRBV29-1|TRBJ1-5|TRBD1
CSVEDEGTGSKGPQHF
>TRBV9|TRBJ2-7|TRBD2
CASSVAVAGGSPYEQYF
>TRBV7-9|TRBJ1-1|-
CASSLSSGRNTEAFF
>TRBV6-1|TRBJ2-1|-
CARWGSHEQFF
>TRBV5-1|TRBJ2-1|-
CASSFRDLDLYNEQFF
>TRBV19|TRBJ1-5|-
CASSINGRASNQPQHF
>TRBV19|TRBJ2-7|-
CASIITGSSYEQYF
>TRBV7-9|TRBJ1-1|-
CASSLDPAPEAFF
>TRBV27|TRBJ2-3|TRBD2
CASSPSSGEYTDTQYF
>TRBV2|TRBJ1-2|-
CAPREQIWDENYGYTF
>TRBV7-9|TRBJ2-3|TRBD1
CASSLGGQGMRHDTQYF
>TRBV28|TRBJ2-4|TRBD2
CATLPERGGPKNIQYF
>TRBV4-1|TRBJ2-1|-
CASSQDGTGSYNEQFF
>TRBV13|TRBJ1-5|-
CASTKGGSQPQHF
>TRBV6-5|TRBJ2-5|-
CAGGPSPETQYF
>TRBV4-3|TRBJ1-1|-
CASSQDLGYTEAFF
>TRBV11-2|TRBJ2-7|-
CASSLETPRFYEQYF
>TRBV5-1|TRBJ2-7|-
CASSASPYEQYF
>TRBV7-9|TRBJ2-7|TRBD2
CASSSTSGINEQYF
>TRBV20-1|TRBJ1-1|-
CSPRTEAFF
>TRBV6-1|TRBJ2-7|-
CASSEPDLITGGSYEQYF
>TRBV5-4|TRBJ2-5|-
CASSFQGQETQYF
>TRBV7-9|TRBJ1-2|-
CASSLIGEPGYTF
>TRBV6-6|TRBJ1-4|-
CASSRLGGEQEKLFF
>TRBV5-4|TRBJ1-2|-
CASSLADISNYGYTF
>TRBV10-3|TRBJ2-3|-
CAISESRGGTDTQYF
>TRBV15|TRBJ2-7|-
CATSGTPESYEQYF
>TRBV7-9|TRBJ2-5|-
CASSSTLLLETQYF
>TRBV7-3|TRBJ2-2|-
CASSPGGGELFF
>TRBV6-1|TRBJ1-1|-
CASRIVATEAFF
>TRBV5-1|TRBJ1-1|-
CASSLGGNTEAFF
>TRBV27|TRBJ2-1|TRBD2
CASSLDGLAGGKGPSNEQFF
>TRBV7-9|TRBJ2-3|-
CASRRIRDSYTDTQYF
>TRBV5-6|TRBJ2-3|TRBD1
CASSFEQGGADTQYF
>TRBV5-6|TRBJ2-7|-
CASSLQNDPYEQYF
>TRBV14|TRBJ2-3|TRBD2
CASSIRQREKGDTQYF
>TRBV7-8|TRBJ2-7|TRBD1
CASSRDRGGSSYEQYF
>TRBV4-1|TRBJ2-1|-
CASSHLKGSYNEQFF
>TRBV5-4|TRBJ2-1|-
CASSLGVNEQFF
>TRBV5-6|TRBJ2-2|-
CASSFGGSGGELFF
>TRBV6-1|TRBJ2-1|TRBD1
CASTTDRGSYNEQFF
>TRBV5-1|TRBJ2-7|-
CASSPRGNSYEQYF
>TRBV29-1|-|-
CSHHLPSLSSYEQYF
>TRBV10-3|TRBJ2-7|-
CAINNPSSDSSYEQYF
>TRBV4-3|TRBJ2-2|-
CASSQESVVGTTNTGELFF
>TRBV11-1|TRBJ2-7|-
CASSITGINYEQYF
>TRBV7-3|TRBJ2-3|TRBD2
CASSRLAGFTDTQYF
>TRBV27|TRBJ1-2|-
CASRARGSVDYGYTF